This T cell receptor beta chain was sequenced during a study of cytomegalovirus exposure and HLA in healthy donors. Study conclusions and caveats: In a later analysis, CMV-associated beta chains were mostly HLA-associated, it appeared.

The CDR3 consists of 13 residues. CDR1 and CDR2 from the germline V gene are SGDLS and YYNGEE. With 3 bases removed from V and 2 bases from J, the gap between germline ends came to 9 bases. The study ran its PCR with 60 Vbeta and 13 Jbeta primers. Assay: immunoSEQ multiplex PCR; the TCRdb copy retains only in-frame clones and omits some. The data hold approximately 210,000 clones, with about 80% observed a single time. This clone was seen only a few times. Its antigen is not identified. The sample taken for sequencing was PBMCs. V and J are TRBV9 and TRBJ2-7, with D tentatively TRBD2 (5 bases). The TCR originated in a male donor in good health and CMV-seronegative. CDR3 protein: CASSGLATYEQYF. The CDR3 nucleotides read TGTGCCAGCAGCGGGTTAGCGACCTACGAGCAGTACTTC.